This TCR beta chain was identified in a study of siplizumab effects on memory and regulatory T cells. Using immunoSEQ multiplex PCR, the repertoire was profiled, and TCRdb retains in-frame clones only, with some absent. The sample holds 56,000 or so clones, 95% to 98% seen once. As regards this clone: What it binds is not known.

This CDR3 comprises 16 residues. Germline CDR1 and CDR2: SGHTA and FQGTGA. V dropped 4 bases and J dropped 5; count of bases not matched to a gene: 5. Broader study findings: Apparently more diverse than memory cells, naive T cells also seemed major alloresponse contributors.

This receptor was taken from a human donor in good health. The material sequenced was naive CD8+ T cells sorted from blood. The chain recombines TRBV7-3 with TRBJ2-1, with TRBD2 matching 13 bases. The CDR3 DNA reads TGTGCCAGCAGCTCAGGACTAGCGGGAGCTCACAATGAGCAGTTCTTC. Its translation: CASSSGLAGAHNEQFF.